Sequencing of this T cell receptor beta chain was carried out in a study of CD8 T cells in ankylosing spondylitis. Study findings and constraints: Within matched ankylosing spondylitis synovial fluid, disease-linked clones were reportedly significantly enriched. Earlier authors reported some of these motif variants in reactive arthritis synovial fluid and blood. CD8+ by phenotype, disease-linked clones were relatively rare in peripheral blood. A TCR beta motif of fewer than ten highly homologous variants seemed to mark ankylosing spondylitis blood.

TCRdb re-analysed the 5' RACE reads in MiXCR, keeping a single row per CDR3 protein. The sample has roughly 440,000 distinct CDR3 sequences, about a sixth seen once; the top ten hold approximately 0.97%. Looked up from germline, CDR1 is LGHDT and CDR2 is YNNKEL (reference sequence). The CDR3 contains 15 residues. J lost 5 bases, V lost 1 base, and 6 bases had no gene match. Concerning this clonotype itself: Its antigen is currently unknown.

The material sequenced was blood, either unsorted or a sorted T cell fraction (not recorded which). V and J are TRBV3-1 and TRBJ2-5; TRBD2 matches at 8 bases. The sequence came from a male donor with ankylosing spondylitis. The CDR3 loop reads CASSQGIQRGETQYF. The CDR3 DNA reads TGTGCCAGCAGCCAAGGCATCCAGCGGGGGGAGACCCAGTACTTC.